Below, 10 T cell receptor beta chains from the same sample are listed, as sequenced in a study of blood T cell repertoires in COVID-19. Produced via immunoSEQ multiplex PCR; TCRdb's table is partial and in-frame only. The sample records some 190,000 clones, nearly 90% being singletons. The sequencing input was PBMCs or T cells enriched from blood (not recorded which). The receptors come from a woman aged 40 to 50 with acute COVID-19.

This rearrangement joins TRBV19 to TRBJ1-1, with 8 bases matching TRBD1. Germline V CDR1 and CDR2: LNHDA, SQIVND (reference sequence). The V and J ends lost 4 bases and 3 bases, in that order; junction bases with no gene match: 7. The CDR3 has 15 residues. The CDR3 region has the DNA TGTGCCAGTAGTAAACGACAGGGGATGGACACTGAAGCTTTCTTT. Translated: CASSKRQGMDTEAFF.

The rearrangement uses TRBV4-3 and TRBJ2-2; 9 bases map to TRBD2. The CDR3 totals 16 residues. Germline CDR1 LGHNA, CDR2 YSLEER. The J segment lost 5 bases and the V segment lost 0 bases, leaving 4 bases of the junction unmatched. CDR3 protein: CASSQDQREVTGELFF. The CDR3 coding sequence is TGCGCCAGCAGCCAAGATCAGCGGGAGGTAACCGGGGAGCTGTTTTTT.

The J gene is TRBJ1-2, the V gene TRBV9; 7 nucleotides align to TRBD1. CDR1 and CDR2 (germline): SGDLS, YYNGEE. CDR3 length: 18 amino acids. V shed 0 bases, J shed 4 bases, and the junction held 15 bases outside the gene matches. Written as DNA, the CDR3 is TGTGCCAGCAGCGTAGAGTCGACAGGGCACTCTCAGATCTATGGCTACACCTTC. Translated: CASSVESTGHSQIYGYTF.

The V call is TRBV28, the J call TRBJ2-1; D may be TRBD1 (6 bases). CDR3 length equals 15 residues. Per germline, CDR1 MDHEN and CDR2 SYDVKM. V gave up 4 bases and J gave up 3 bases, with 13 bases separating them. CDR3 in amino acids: CASSWDNGVYNEQFF. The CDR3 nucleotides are TGTGCCAGCAGTTGGGACAACGGGGTCTACAATGAGCAGTTCTTC.

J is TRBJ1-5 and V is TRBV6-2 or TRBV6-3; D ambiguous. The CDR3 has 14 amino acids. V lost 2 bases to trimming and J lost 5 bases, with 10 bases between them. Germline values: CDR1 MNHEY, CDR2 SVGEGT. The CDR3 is CASSYLDFYQPQHF. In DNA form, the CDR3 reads TGTGCCAGCAGTTACCTTGACTTTTATCAGCCCCAGCATTTT.

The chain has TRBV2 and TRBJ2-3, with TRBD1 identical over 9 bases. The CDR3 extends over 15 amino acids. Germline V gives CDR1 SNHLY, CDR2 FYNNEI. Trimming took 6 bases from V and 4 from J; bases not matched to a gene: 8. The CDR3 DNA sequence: TGTGCCAGCAGCGCCGGGACAGGGTTATCAGATACGCAGTATTTT. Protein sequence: CASSAGTGLSDTQYF.

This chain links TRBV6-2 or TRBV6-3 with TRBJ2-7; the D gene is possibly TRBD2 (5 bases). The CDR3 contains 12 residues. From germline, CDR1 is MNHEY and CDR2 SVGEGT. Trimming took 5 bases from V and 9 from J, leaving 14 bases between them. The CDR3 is CASSHEGLGQYF. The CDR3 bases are TGTGCCAGCAGTCACGAGGGTTTGGGGCAGTACTTC.

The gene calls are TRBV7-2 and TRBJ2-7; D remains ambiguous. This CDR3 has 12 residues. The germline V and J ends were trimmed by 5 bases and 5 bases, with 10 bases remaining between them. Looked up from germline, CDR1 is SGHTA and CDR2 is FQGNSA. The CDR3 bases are TGTGCCAGCAGCCCTCCCAGCGACGAGCAGTACTTC. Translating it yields CASSPPSDEQYF.

CDR3 DNA sequence: TGTGCCAGCAGCCTCCGGGGACTAGCGGGGCCTAGGGAGCAGTTCTTC. It translates to CASSLRGLAGPREQFF. The rearrangement uses TRBV7-3 and TRBJ2-1, with 13 bases matching TRBD2. CDR1 is SGHTA and CDR2 is FQGTGA in the germline V gene. V was pared by 5 bases and J by 10 bases, with 11 bases of the junction left unmatched. The CDR3 covers 16 residues. The variable domain in full, completed from reference TRBV7-3 and TRBJ2-1, reads GAGVSQTPSNKVTEKGKYVELRCDPISGHTALYWYRQSLGQGPEFLIYFQGTGAADDSGLPNDRFFAVRPEGSVSTLKIQRTERGDSAVYLCASSLRGLAGPREQFFGPGTRLTVL.

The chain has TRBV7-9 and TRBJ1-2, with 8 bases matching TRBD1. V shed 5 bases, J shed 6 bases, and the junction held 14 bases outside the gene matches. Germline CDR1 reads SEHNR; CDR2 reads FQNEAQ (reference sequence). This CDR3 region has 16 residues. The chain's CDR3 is CASSLSGQGALNGYTF. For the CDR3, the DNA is TGTGCCAGCAGCCTATCAGGGCAGGGGGCGCTTAATGGCTACACCTTC. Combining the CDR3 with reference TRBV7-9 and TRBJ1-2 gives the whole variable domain DTGVSQNPRHKITKRGQNVTFRCDPISEHNRLYWYRQTLGQGPEFLTYFQNEAQLEKSRLLSDRFSAERPKGSFSTLEIQRTEQGDSAMYLCASSLSGQGALNGYTFGSGTRLTVV.